There are a few counts of the clone carrying this T cell receptor (beta chain). Antigen specificity is unknown. Germline V CDR1 and CDR2: MNHNY, SVGAGI (reference sequence). The CDR3 sequence is 13 residues long. V shed 4 bases and J shed 0 bases, with 7 bases lying between them. Generated by immunoSEQ multiplex PCR, the TCRdb table keeps only in-frame clones and is missing some. In the table there are just over 20,000 clones, more than 75% of which are singletons. The sample comes from a study of untreated major depressive disorder. Study findings and constraints: CD4+ T cells from depressed patients used TRBV05-01 (Vbeta 5.1) more often than controls. Differences in TRBV25-01 and TRBV02-01 usage did not reach significance.

Participants were all of European descent. Donors lacked major illness, comorbidities, regular medication, drug use, or heavy drinking. This clonotype originated in a woman under 40 in good health. Input material: CD4+ T cells from PBMCs. The chain links TRBV6-6 to TRBJ2-7; D is unresolved. CDR3 sequence (DNA): TGTGCCAGCAGTTTAGACGGCTCCTACGAGCAGTACTTC. The encoded protein is CASSLDGSYEQYF.